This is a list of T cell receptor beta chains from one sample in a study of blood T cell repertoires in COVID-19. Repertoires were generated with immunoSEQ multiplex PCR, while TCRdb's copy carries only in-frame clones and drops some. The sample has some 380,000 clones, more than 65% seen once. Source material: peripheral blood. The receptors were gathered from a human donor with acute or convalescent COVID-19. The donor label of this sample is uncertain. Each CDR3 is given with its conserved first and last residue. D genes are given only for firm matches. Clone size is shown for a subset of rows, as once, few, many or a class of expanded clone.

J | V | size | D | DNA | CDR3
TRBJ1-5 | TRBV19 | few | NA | TGTGCCAGCCAGACTTCAGATAGCAATCAGCCCCAGCATTTT | CASQTSDSNQPQHF
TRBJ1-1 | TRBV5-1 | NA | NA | TGCGCCAGCAGCTTCTCGGGGGGCAGTCGTGAAGCTTTCTTT | CASSFSGGSREAFF
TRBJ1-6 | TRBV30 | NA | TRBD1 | TGTGCCTGGAACCCGACAGGGGTTTATAATTCACCCCTCCACTTT | CAWNPTGVYNSPLHF
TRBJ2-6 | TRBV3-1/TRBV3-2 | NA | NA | TGTGCCAGCAGCCAGGGGGGAGCTGGGGCCAACGTCCTGACTTTC | CASSQGGAGANVLTF
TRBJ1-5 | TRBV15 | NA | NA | TGTGCCACCAGCAGAGGGAGGCCCCAGCCCCAGCATTTT | CATSRGRPQPQHF
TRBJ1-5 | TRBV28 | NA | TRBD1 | TGTGCCAGCAGTTTATTAGGGACAGGGGGTCCAAATCAGCCCCAGCATTTT | CASSLLGTGGPNQPQHF
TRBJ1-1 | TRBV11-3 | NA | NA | TGTGCCAGCAGCTTAGATAGCTACACTGAAGCTTTCTTT | CASSLDSYTEAFF
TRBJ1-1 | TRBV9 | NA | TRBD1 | TGTGCCAGCAGCCTGGGACAGTACGATGAAGCTTTCTTT | CASSLGQYDEAFF
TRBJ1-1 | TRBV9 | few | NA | TGTGCCAGCAGCGCGGGAGGTGGGAACACTGAAGCTTTCTTT | CASSAGGGNTEAFF
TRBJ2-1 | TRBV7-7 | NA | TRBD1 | TGTGCCAGCAGCCCAGGGGGTCTTGGGAATGAGCAGTTCTTC | CASSPGGLGNEQFF
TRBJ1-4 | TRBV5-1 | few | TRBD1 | TGCGCCAGCAGCTCCCGACAGGGAGGAGAAAAACTGTTTTTT | CASSSRQGGEKLFF
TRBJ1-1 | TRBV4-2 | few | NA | TGTGCCAGCAGCATACAGGTCCGGAACACTGAAGCTTTCTTT | CASSIQVRNTEAFF
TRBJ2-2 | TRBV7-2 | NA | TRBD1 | TGTGCCAGCAGAAAAACTGGGACAGGGGGAGGTACCGGGGAGCTGTTTTTT | CASRKTGTGGGTGELFF
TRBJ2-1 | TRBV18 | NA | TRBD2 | TGTGCCAGCTCACCACTTACCGGGACTAGCGGGAGGCGGTCTCCCCTAACCTACAATGAGCAGTTCTTC | CASSPLTGTSGRRSPLTYNEQFF
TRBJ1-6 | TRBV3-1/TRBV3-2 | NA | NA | TGTGCCAGCAGCCAAGATTTGGCCAGATATTCACCCCTCCACTTT | CASSQDLARYSPLHF
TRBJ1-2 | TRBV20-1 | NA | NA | TGCAGTGCTAGTGAGGGGGGTAATGGTAACTATGGCTACACCTTC | CSASEGGNGNYGYTF
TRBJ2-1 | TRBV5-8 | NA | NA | TGTGCCAGCACGTCCGGGACATCTAGGCCTTTTGAGCAGTTCTTC | CASTSGTSRPFEQFF
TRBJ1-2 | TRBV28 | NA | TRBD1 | TGTGCCAGCAGCACGGCCGGGACAGGGAGGAAGGCCTATGGCTACACCTTC | CASSTAGTGRKAYGYTF
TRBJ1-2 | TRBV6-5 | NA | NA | TGTGCCAGCAGTTACGCAGGATATGGCTACACCTTC | CASSYAGYGYTF
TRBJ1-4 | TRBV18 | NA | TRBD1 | TGTGCCAGCTCACCTAGACAGGGGCGAGACGAAAAACTGTTTTTT | CASSPRQGRDEKLFF
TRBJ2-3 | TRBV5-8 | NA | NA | TGTGCCAGCAGCTCGACTTCCTTTCGACTCGCAGATACGCAGTATTTT | CASSSTSFRLADTQYF
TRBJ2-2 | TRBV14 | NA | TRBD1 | TGTGCCAGCAGCTATATCGACAGGGATGCCGGGGAGCTGTTTTTT | CASSYIDRDAGELFF
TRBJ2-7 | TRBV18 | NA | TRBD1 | TGTGCCAGCTCACCCAGACAGGGGGCAGGCGAGCAGTACTTC | CASSPRQGAGEQYF
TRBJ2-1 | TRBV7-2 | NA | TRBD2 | TGTGCCAGCAGCTTCTACGGGACTAGTCAATACAATGAGCAGTTCTTC | CASSFYGTSQYNEQFF
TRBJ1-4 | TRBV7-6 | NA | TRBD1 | TGTGCCAGCAGTCGGACAGGGGTGACTGAAAAACTGTTTTTT | CASSRTGVTEKLFF
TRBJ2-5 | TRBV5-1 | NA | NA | TGCGCCAGCAGCCGAGGAGGGGAGACCCAGTACTTC | CASSRGGETQYF
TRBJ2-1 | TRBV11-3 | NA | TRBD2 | TGTGCCAGCAGCTTAACTAGCGGGACCTACAATGAGCAGTTCTTC | CASSLTSGTYNEQFF
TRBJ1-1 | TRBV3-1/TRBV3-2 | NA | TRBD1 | TGTGCCAGCAGCCCTAACCGAAGGACAGGGATGAACACTGAAGCTTTCTTT | CASSPNRRTGMNTEAFF
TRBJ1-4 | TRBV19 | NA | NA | TGTGCCAGTAGGCGGACAGCCCAACGTAATGAAAAACTGTTTTTT | CASRRTAQRNEKLFF
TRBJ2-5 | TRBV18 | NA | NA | TGTGCCAGCTCTCTAGACGGAGGGAGGCAAGAGACCCAGTACTTC | CASSLDGGRQETQYF